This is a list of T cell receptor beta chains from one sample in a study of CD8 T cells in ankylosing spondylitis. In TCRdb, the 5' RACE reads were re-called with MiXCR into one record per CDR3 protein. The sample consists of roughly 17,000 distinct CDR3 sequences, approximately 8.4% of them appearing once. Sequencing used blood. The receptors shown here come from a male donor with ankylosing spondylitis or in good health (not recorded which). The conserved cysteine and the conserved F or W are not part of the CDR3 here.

CDR3aa: ASSVSGTSTDTQY; v_gene: TRBV7-2; j_gene: TRBJ2-3
CDR3aa: ASSQDFSTPLFNEQF; v_gene: TRBV14; j_gene: TRBJ2-1
CDR3aa: SASKRGDGRDTQY; v_gene: TRBV20-1; j_gene: TRBJ2-3
CDR3aa: ASSLEGYDGYT; v_gene: TRBV5-1; j_gene: TRBJ1-2
CDR3aa: ASSLRGMNTEAF; v_gene: TRBV12-3/TRBV12-4; j_gene: TRBJ1-1
CDR3aa: SSMGNTEAF; v_gene: TRBV29-1; j_gene: TRBJ1-1
CDR3aa: ASSYSTSGRETQY; v_gene: TRBV6-6; j_gene: TRBJ2-5
CDR3aa: SARQGFSYGYT; v_gene: TRBV20-1; j_gene: TRBJ1-2
CDR3aa: SARMGDTEAF; v_gene: TRBV20-1; j_gene: TRBJ1-1
CDR3aa: SARRGELDGSGQF; v_gene: TRBV20-1; j_gene: TRBJ2-1
CDR3aa: ASSPMDTQY; v_gene: TRBV7-2; j_gene: TRBJ2-3
CDR3aa: ASSPKNIQY; v_gene: TRBV6-2/TRBV6-3; j_gene: TRBJ2-4
CDR3aa: SVLLFRPDSGELF; v_gene: TRBV29-1; j_gene: TRBJ2-2
CDR3aa: ASSTRQFSGNTIY; v_gene: TRBV6-5; j_gene: TRBJ1-3
CDR3aa: ASSSYPGANTEAF; v_gene: TRBV19; j_gene: TRBJ1-1
CDR3aa: SAGLQGTEAF; v_gene: TRBV20-1; j_gene: TRBJ1-1
CDR3aa: ASSRGGYREAF; v_gene: TRBV12-3/TRBV12-4; j_gene: TRBJ1-1
CDR3aa: SARDRLTGELF; v_gene: TRBV20-1; j_gene: TRBJ2-2
CDR3aa: ATSLSVYSTGELF; v_gene: TRBV27; j_gene: TRBJ2-2
CDR3aa: ASSLRTGELF; v_gene: TRBV6-5; j_gene: TRBJ2-2
CDR3aa: SVRQGNYNEQF; v_gene: TRBV29-1; j_gene: TRBJ2-1
CDR3aa: ASSLTGGAGTDTQY; v_gene: TRBV3-1; j_gene: TRBJ2-3
CDR3aa: ASSPGLAGVNEQF; v_gene: TRBV5-1; j_gene: TRBJ2-1
CDR3aa: SAKREGLYNEQF; v_gene: TRBV29-1; j_gene: TRBJ2-1
CDR3aa: ASSYRGDEQF; v_gene: TRBV6-5; j_gene: TRBJ2-1
CDR3aa: ATSDLRRGTGELF; v_gene: TRBV24-1; j_gene: TRBJ2-2
CDR3aa: ASSLAAGTYEQY; v_gene: TRBV5-1; j_gene: TRBJ2-7
CDR3aa: SARVGELNTEAF; v_gene: TRBV20-1; j_gene: TRBJ1-1
CDR3aa: SVEASRAQETQY; v_gene: TRBV29-1; j_gene: TRBJ2-5
CDR3aa: ASSVGAYEQY; v_gene: TRBV10-2; j_gene: TRBJ2-7
CDR3aa: ASSLGIRSTDTQY; v_gene: TRBV7-6; j_gene: TRBJ2-3
CDR3aa: ASSFYRTEAF; v_gene: TRBV7-9; j_gene: TRBJ1-1
CDR3aa: ASSFIREGTEAF; v_gene: TRBV28; j_gene: TRBJ1-1
CDR3aa: ASSFRDVRRVTEAF; v_gene: TRBV5-1; j_gene: TRBJ1-1
CDR3aa: ASSPRTQFNQETQY; v_gene: TRBV12-3/TRBV12-4; j_gene: TRBJ2-5
CDR3aa: ASSDPGGQGSTNEQF; v_gene: TRBV28; j_gene: TRBJ2-1
CDR3aa: ASSFGVSNEKLF; v_gene: TRBV7-9; j_gene: TRBJ1-4
CDR3aa: AISESAGTGELF; v_gene: TRBV10-3; j_gene: TRBJ2-2
CDR3aa: ASSLSREGRTGELF; v_gene: TRBV7-6; j_gene: TRBJ2-2
CDR3aa: ASSPTLNPYNEQF; v_gene: TRBV21-1; j_gene: TRBJ2-1